This TCR beta chain was profiled in a study of T cell repertoires in cytomegalovirus infection. Across the whole study: Public signatures in TCR beta pointed to CMV infection and matching HLA type.

Germline V gene lookup returns CDR1 SEHNR and CDR2 FQNEAQ (reference sequence). CDR3 length: 16 residues. V was pared by 2 bases and J by 0 bases, with 5 bases of the junction left unmatched. This clonotype was counted ten times or more. Its antigen is unidentified. A single record per CDR3 protein comes from TCRdb applying MiXCR to the reads. Of approximately 990,000 distinct CDR3 sequences detected, 30% to 40% appear once; the ten largest clones hold roughly 13%. Source: cultured CD8+ T cells from PBMCs, taken from culture after CMV antigen stimulation. The sequence was collected from a human donor in good health (CMV status not recorded). Some clones in this sample may be carry-over from other donors' samples. The genes are TRBV7-9 and TRBJ2-7, with 9 bases fitting TRBD1. The CDR3 coding sequence is TGTGCCAGCAGCTTAACTGGACAGGGGAGCTCCTACGAGCAGTACTTC. It encodes CASSLTGQGSSYEQYF.